The source of this T cell receptor (beta chain) is a study of CD8 T cells in ankylosing spondylitis. Study observations and caveats: Clones tied to disease were said to be significantly enriched in matched ankylosing spondylitis synovial fluid. The study identified a TCR beta motif of seven or eight highly homologous variants that appeared characteristic of ankylosing spondylitis blood. In the blood and synovial fluid of reactive arthritis, some motif variants had been previously reported. Disease-linked clones had a CD8+ phenotype and relatively low frequency in peripheral blood.

V was pared by 7 bases and J by 3 bases, with 2 bases between. Looked up from germline, CDR1 is SEHNR and CDR2 is FQNEAQ (reference sequence). The length of the CDR3 is 10 residues. To note about this clonotype: Its specificity is not known.

Using quantitative 5'-RACE with molecular barcodes, the authors made TCR beta libraries. MiXCR, run by TCRdb on the 5' RACE reads, gives a single entry per CDR3 protein. In the table there are about 540,000 distinct CDR3 sequences, over 9.5% of which are singletons. Input material: blood, either unsorted or a sorted T cell fraction (not recorded which). This chain connects TRBV7-9 to TRBJ2-3, with D unclear. This receptor was identified in a male donor with ankylosing spondylitis. The CDR3 bases are TGTGCCAGCAATACAGATACGCAGTATTTT. It yields the protein CASNTDTQYF.